The 18 T cell receptor beta chains below all came from one sample that was sequenced in a study of blood T cell repertoires in COVID-19. Some clones are missing from TCRdb's copy, which holds only in-frame ones; the method was immunoSEQ multiplex PCR. The data contain about 150,000 clones, more than 70% of them singletons. Sequenced sample: peripheral blood. The receptor source for this set is a man younger than 35 with active or convalescent COVID-19.

The DNA for the CDR3 is TGTGCCAGCAGCCATCCCGACAGGAGGTATGGCTACACCTTC. Translating it yields CASSHPDRRYGYTF. The chain links TRBV3-1 (or the pseudogene TRBV3-2) to TRBJ1-2; a possible D gene is TRBD1 (6 bases). Germline loops: CDR1 LGHDT, CDR2 YNNKEL (reference sequence). V lost 3 bases to trimming and J lost 5 bases, with 13 bases between them. This CDR3 spans 14 amino acids.

This sequence joins TRBV29-1 and TRBJ2-7; TRBD2 matches at 7 bases. CDR1 and CDR2 from the germline V gene are SQVTM and ANQGSEA. Trimming took 3 bases from V and 2 from J; bases not matched to a gene: 10. The CDR3 spans 15 residues. The CDR3 DNA reads TGCAGCGTTGAGGGGGGGGACGGACCCCCCTACGAGCAGTACTTC. Translated: CSVEGGDGPPYEQYF.

The rearrangement uses TRBV6-2 or TRBV6-3 and TRBJ2-1, with 10 bases matching TRBD1. This CDR3 is built from 16 residues. The germline V gene encodes CDR1 MNHEY and CDR2 SVGEGT. The V gene end was trimmed by 0 bases and the J gene end by 7 bases; junction bases not matched to a gene: 6. The CDR3 loop is CASSYSWTGGLNEQFF. The CDR3 nucleotides are TGTGCCAGCAGTTACTCGTGGACAGGGGGTTTAAATGAGCAGTTCTTC.

CDR3 amino acids: CASSQVQTDQGWSSTDTQYF. The DNA of the CDR3 is TGTGCCAGCAGCCAAGTGCAGACGGACCAGGGTTGGTCCAGCACAGATACGCAGTATTTT. This chain uses TRBV3-1 (or the pseudogene TRBV3-2) with TRBJ2-3, with D possibly TRBD1 on 5 matching bases. Looked up from germline, CDR1 is LGHDT and CDR2 is YNNKEL (reference sequence). This CDR3 region has 20 residues. V dropped 1 base and J dropped 0 bases, with 23 bases sitting between them.

This clone turned up a few times. The CDR3 region has the DNA TGTGCCAGCAGGACCCTAGGGGAGAGGGGAGGCGAGCAGTACTTC. Its protein product is CASRTLGERGGEQYF. The chain employs TRBV6-5 and TRBJ2-7, with D perhaps TRBD2 (6 bases). V was shortened by 6 bases and J by 6 bases, with 21 bases between the two germline ends. This CDR3 is built from 15 residues. The germline CDR1 and CDR2 sequences are MNHEY and SVGAGI.

CDR3 region: CASTKGLAGVYEQYF. CDR3 bases: TGCGCCAGCACCAAAGGACTAGCGGGAGTATACGAGCAGTACTTC. V usage is TRBV4-1 and J usage is TRBJ2-7; 13 bases are shared with TRBD2. The J segment lost 4 bases and the V segment lost 7 bases, leaving 7 bases of the junction unmatched. The germline V gene has CDR1 MGHRA and CDR2 YSYEKL. The CDR3 extends over 15 amino acids.

The DNA for the CDR3 is TGCGCCAGCAGCTTGGATACAGGGGGCGCGCCGGATGGCTACACCTTC. It specifies CASSLDTGGAPDGYTF. The chain carries TRBV5-1 and TRBJ1-2; 9 nucleotides line up with TRBD1. The CDR3 is 16 residues long. Trimming took 0 bases from V and 6 from J; bases not matched to a gene: 9. The germline CDR1 and CDR2 sequences are SGHRS and YFSETQ.

DNA of the CDR3: TGTGCCAGCAGTTTGGTAGCGGGAGGACCCACAGATACGCAGTATTTT. Its translation: CASSLVAGGPTDTQYF. The chain links TRBV28 to TRBJ2-3, with 10 bases fitting TRBD2. Per the germline V gene, CDR1 is MDHEN and CDR2 is SYDVKM. This CDR3 contains 16 residues. V was clipped by 3 bases and J by 2 bases; unmatched bases: 5.

This chain uses TRBV11-2 with TRBJ2-1; the match to TRBD2 covers 9 bases. CDR3 size: 15 residues. The germline V gene has CDR1 SGHAT and CDR2 FQNNGV. The V and J ends lost 4 bases and 4 bases, in that order; junction bases with no gene match: 5. The DNA for the CDR3 is TGTGCCAGCAGCTGGGAGCGGGGGGATTACAATGAGCAGTTCTTC. Amino acid sequence: CASSWERGDYNEQFF.

In its sample, this clone was seen once. The chain joins TRBV20-1 to TRBJ2-1, with 7 bases matching TRBD1. CDR3 length: 11 residues. Trimming cost V 8 bases and J 5 bases; bases outside gene matches: 3. CDR1 and CDR2 (germline): DFQATT, SNEGSKA (reference sequence). This CDR3 reads CSRTGHNEQFF. The CDR3 nucleotides are TGCAGTCGGACAGGCCACAATGAGCAGTTCTTC.

The chain employs TRBV6-2 or TRBV6-3 and TRBJ1-2; D possibly corresponds to TRBD1 (6 bases). Germline lookup yields CDR1 MNHEY and CDR2 SVGEGT. CDR3 length: 15 amino acids. Trimming removed 4 bases at V and 4 bases at J, with 16 bases between. DNA for the CDR3: TGTGCCAGCAGTTTACACCCGCACAGGGCCTATGGCTACACCTTC. It translates to CASSLHPHRAYGYTF.

This chain uses TRBV9 with TRBJ1-3; no clear D gene. Deletions cut 0 bases from V and 0 bases from J, with 13 bases between. The germline gives CDR1 SGDLS, CDR2 YYNGEE. The CDR3 consists of 17 residues. The CDR3 spells CASSVALAGSSGNTIYF. CDR3 nucleotide sequence: TGTGCCAGCAGCGTAGCTCTGGCGGGGAGCTCTGGAAACACCATATATTTT.

This chain joins TRBV6-1 and TRBJ1-1, with a weak D call TRBD1 (5 bases). The CDR3 has 12 residues. Deletions cut 3 bases from V and 10 bases from J, with 12 bases between. Germline CDR1 reads MNHNS; CDR2 reads SASEGT. CDR3 in DNA: TGTGCCAGCAGTGATCAGACAGTTTTAGCTTTCTTT. It codes for CASSDQTVLAFF.

V usage is TRBV7-9 and J usage is TRBJ1-1; D gene ambiguous. The CDR3 loop spans 14 amino acids. Germline values: CDR1 SEHNR, CDR2 FQNEAQ (reference sequence). V lost 0 bases, J lost 5 bases, and 10 bases lay in between. The CDR3: CASSLAGRMTEAFF. In DNA form, the CDR3 reads TGTGCCAGCAGCTTAGCGGGCAGGATGACTGAAGCTTTCTTT.

The chain employs TRBV11-3 and TRBJ2-2, with 7 positions matching TRBD2. The ends lost 8 bases at V and 5 bases at J; junction bases unmatched: 5. From germline, CDR1 is SGHNT and CDR2 YENEEA. There are 13 residues in the CDR3. The CDR3 DNA follows: TGTGCCAGCGCGGGGGTCCGGACCGGGGAGCTGTTTTTT. Amino acids: CASAGVRTGELFF. The variable domain in full, with the rest retrieved from reference TRBV11-3 and TRBJ2-2, is EAGVVQSPRYKIIEKKQPVAFWCNPISGHNTLYWYLQNLGQGPELLIRYENEEAVDDSQLPKDRFSAERLKGVDSTLKIQPAELGDSAVYLCASAGVRTGELFFGEGSRLTVL.

The rearrangement joins TRBV19 to TRBJ1-4, with D possibly TRBD1 on 6 matching bases. The CDR3 is 13 amino acids. Germline lookup yields CDR1 LNHDA and CDR2 SQIVND (reference sequence). The germline V and J ends were trimmed by 6 bases and 4 bases, with 9 bases remaining between them. The CDR3 DNA reads TGTGCCAGTAGGTGGGACATTAATGAAAAACTGTTTTTT. Translation gives CASRWDINEKLFF.

This clone was observed a single time. This sequence joins TRBV7-2 and TRBJ2-2; D unresolved. The CDR3 has 14 amino acids. V dropped 4 bases and J dropped 5 bases, with 11 bases sitting between them. Per germline, CDR1 SGHTA and CDR2 FQGNSA. The chain's CDR3 is CASSWASGTGELFF. The CDR3 DNA reads TGTGCCAGCAGCTGGGCGAGTGGAACCGGGGAGCTGTTTTTT. The full variable domain, completed using reference TRBV7-2 and TRBJ2-2, is GAGVSQSPSNKVTEKGKDVELRCDPISGHTALYWYRQSLGQGLEFLIYFQGNSAPDKSGLPSDRFSAERTGGSVSTLTIQRTQQEDSAVYLCASSWASGTGELFFGEGSRLTVL.

V usage is TRBV11-2 and J usage is TRBJ2-3; D gene ambiguous. CDR3 size: 14 residues. Trimming cost V 6 bases and J 3 bases, with 13 bases left between them. The germline CDR1 and CDR2 sequences are SGHAT and FQNNGV. The CDR3 DNA follows: TGTGCCAGCAGTTCTGGGCCACGGACAGATACGCAGTATTTT. Protein: CASSSGPRTDTQYF. Full variable domain (outside the CDR3, taken from reference TRBV11-2 and TRBJ2-3): EAGVAQSPRYKIIEKRQSVAFWCNPISGHATLYWYQQILGQGPKLLIQFQNNGVVDDSQLPKDRFSAERLKGVDSTLKIQPAKLEDSAVYLCASSSGPRTDTQYFGPGTRLTVL.